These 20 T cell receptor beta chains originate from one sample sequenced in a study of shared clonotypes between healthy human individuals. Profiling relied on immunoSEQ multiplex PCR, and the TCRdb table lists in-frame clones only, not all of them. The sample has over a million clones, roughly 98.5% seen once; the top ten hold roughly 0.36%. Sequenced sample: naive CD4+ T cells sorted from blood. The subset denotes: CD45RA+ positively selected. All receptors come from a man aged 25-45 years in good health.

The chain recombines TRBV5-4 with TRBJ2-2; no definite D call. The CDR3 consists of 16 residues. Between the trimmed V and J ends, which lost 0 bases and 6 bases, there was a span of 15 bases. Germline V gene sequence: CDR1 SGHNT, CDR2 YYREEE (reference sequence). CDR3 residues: CASSLGPERSPGELFF. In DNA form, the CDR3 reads TGTGCCAGCAGCTTGGGACCAGAAAGGTCGCCCGGGGAGCTGTTTTTT. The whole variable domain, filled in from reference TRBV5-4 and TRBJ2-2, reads ETGVTQSPTHLIKTRGQQVTLRCSSQSGHNTVSWYQQALGQGPQFIFQYYREEENGRGNFPPRFSGLQFPNYSSELNVNALELDDSALYLCASSLGPERSPGELFFGEGSRLTVL.

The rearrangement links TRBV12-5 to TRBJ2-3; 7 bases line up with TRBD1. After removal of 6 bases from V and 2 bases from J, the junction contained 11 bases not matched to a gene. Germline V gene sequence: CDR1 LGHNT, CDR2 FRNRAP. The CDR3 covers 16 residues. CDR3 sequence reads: CASGPPTGSATDTQYF. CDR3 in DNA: TGTGCTAGTGGCCCCCCGACAGGGTCGGCCACAGATACGCAGTATTTT.

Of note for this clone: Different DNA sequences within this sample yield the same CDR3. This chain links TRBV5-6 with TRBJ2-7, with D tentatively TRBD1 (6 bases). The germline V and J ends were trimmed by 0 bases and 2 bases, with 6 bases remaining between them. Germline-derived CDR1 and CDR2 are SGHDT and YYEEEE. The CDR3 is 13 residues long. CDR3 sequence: CASSLDRAYEQYF. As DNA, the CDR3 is TGTGCCAGCAGCTTGGACAGGGCCTACGAGCAGTACTTC. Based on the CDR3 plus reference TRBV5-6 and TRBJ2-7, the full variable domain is DAGVTQSPTHLIKTRGQQVTLRCSPKSGHDTVSWYQQALGQGPQFIFQYYEEEERQRGNFPDRFSGHQFPNYSSELNVNALLLGDSALYLCASSLDRAYEQYFGPGTRLTVT.

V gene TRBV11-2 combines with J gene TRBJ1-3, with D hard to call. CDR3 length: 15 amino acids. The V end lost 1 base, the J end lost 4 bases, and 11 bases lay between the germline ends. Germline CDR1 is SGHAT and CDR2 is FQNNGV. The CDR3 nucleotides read TGTGCCAGCAGCTTAGCCGCGACAAGAGGAAACACCATATATTTT. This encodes CASSLAATRGNTIYF.

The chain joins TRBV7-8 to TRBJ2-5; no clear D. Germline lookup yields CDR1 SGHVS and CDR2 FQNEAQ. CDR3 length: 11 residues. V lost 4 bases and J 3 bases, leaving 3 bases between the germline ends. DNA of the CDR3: TGTGCCAGCAGCTCCGAAGAGACCCAGTACTTC. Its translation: CASSSEETQYF.

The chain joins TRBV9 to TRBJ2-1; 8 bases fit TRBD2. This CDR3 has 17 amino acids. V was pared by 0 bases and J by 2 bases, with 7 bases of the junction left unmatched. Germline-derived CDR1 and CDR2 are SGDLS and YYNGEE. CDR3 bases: TGTGCCAGCAGCGTAGGAGATGCGGGAGGCGCCTACAATGAGCAGTTCTTC. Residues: CASSVGDAGGAYNEQFF.

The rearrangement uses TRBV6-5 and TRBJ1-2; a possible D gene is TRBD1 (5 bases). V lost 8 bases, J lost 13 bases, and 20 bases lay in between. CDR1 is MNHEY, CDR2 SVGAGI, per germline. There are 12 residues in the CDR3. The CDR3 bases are TGTGCCAGCCATCGGGACGCCGGAAGGGTCACCTTC. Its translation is CASHRDAGRVTF.

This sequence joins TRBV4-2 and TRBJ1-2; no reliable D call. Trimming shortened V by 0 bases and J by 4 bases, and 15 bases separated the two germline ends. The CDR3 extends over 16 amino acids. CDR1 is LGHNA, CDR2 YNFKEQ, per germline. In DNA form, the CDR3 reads TGTGCCAGCAGCCAAGAGGCGAAAGGATACCTCTATGGCTACACCTTC. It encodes CASSQEAKGYLYGYTF.

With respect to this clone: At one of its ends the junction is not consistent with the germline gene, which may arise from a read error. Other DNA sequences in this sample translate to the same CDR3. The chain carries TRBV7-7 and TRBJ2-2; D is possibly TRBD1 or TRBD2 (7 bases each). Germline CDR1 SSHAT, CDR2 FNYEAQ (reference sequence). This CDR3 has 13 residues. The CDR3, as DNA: TGTGCTAGCAGCCCAGGGGGGGCCGGGGAGCTGTTTTTT. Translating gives CASSPGGAGELFF.

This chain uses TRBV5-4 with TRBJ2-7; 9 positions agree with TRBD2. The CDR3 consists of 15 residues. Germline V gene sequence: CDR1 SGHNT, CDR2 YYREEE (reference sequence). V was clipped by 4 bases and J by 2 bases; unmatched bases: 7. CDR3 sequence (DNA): TGTGCCAGCAGCCAAACATTAGCGGGAGCCTACGAGCAGTACTTC. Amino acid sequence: CASSQTLAGAYEQYF.

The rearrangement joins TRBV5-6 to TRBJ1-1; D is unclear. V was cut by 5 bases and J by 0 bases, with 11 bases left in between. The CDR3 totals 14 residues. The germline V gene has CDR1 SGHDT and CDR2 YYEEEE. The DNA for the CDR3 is TGTGCCAGCAGACGCCGGGTCGTGAACACTGAAGCTTTCTTT. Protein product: CASRRRVVNTEAFF. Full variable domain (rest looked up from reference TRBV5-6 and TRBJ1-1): DAGVTQSPTHLIKTRGQQVTLRCSPKSGHDTVSWYQQALGQGPQFIFQYYEEEERQRGNFPDRFSGHQFPNYSSELNVNALLLGDSALYLCASRRRVVNTEAFFGQGTRLTVV.

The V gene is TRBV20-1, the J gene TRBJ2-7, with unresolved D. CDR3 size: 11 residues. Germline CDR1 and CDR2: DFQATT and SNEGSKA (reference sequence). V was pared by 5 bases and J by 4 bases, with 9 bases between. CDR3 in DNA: TGCAGTGCTCAGAGGACGTACGAGCAGTACTTC. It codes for CSAQRTYEQYF.

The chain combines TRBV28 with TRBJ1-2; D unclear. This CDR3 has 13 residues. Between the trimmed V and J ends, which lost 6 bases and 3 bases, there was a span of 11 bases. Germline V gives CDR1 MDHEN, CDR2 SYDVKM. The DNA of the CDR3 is TGTGCCAGCAGCCCCGTTCGGGACTATGGCTACACCTTC. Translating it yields CASSPVRDYGYTF.

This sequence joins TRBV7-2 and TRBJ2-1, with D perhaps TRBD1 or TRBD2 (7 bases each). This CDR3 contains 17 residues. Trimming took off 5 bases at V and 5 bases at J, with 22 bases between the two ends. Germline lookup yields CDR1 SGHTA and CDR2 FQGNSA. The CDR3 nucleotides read TGTGCCAGCAGCCCGCGGACAAGCGGGACAGCCAACAATGAGCAGTTCTTC. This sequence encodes CASSPRTSGTANNEQFF.

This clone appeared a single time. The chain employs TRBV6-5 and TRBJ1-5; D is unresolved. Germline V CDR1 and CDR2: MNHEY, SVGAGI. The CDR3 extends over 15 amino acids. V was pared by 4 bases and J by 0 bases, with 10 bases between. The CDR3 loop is CASSSGVYSNQPQHF. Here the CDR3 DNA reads TGTGCCAGCAGTTCAGGCGTGTATAGCAATCAGCCCCAGCATTTT.

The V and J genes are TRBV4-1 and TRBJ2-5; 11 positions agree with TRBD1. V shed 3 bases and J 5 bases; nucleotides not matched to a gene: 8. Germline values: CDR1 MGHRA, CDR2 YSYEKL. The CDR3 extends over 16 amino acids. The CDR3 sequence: CASSQGDRGRWETQYF. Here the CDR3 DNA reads TGCGCCAGCAGCCAGGGGGACAGGGGGAGGTGGGAGACCCAGTACTTC.

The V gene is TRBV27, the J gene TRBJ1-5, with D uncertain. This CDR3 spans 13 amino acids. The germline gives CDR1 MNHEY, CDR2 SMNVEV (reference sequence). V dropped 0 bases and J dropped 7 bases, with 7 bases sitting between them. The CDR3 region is CASSLSGSQPQHF. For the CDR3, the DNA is TGTGCCAGCAGTTTATCTGGTTCGCAGCCCCAGCATTTT.

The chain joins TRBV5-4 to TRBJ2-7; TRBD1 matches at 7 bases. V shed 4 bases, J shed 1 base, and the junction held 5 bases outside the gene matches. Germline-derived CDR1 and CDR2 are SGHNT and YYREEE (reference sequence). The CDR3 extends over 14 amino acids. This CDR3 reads CASSVGQQSYEQYF. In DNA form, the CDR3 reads TGTGCCAGCAGCGTGGGACAGCAGTCCTACGAGCAGTACTTC. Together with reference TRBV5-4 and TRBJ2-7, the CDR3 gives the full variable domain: ETGVTQSPTHLIKTRGQQVTLRCSSQSGHNTVSWYQQALGQGPQFIFQYYREEENGRGNFPPRFSGLQFPNYSSELNVNALELDDSALYLCASSVGQQSYEQYFGPGTRLTVT.

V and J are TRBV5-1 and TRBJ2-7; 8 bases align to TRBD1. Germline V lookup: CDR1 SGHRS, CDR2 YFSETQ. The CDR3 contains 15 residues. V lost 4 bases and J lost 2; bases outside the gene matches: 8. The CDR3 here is CASSQNSGQAYEQYF. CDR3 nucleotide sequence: TGCGCCAGCAGCCAGAACTCGGGACAGGCCTACGAGCAGTACTTC.

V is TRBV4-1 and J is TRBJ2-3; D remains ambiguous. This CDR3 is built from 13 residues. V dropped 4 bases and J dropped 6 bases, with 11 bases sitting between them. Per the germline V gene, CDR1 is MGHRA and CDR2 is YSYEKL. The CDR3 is CASSPNRRDTQYF. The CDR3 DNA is TGCGCCAGCAGCCCCAACCGTAGGGATACGCAGTATTTT.